This TCR beta chain was sequenced during a study of T-cell memory formation after mild COVID-19. Amplification by 5'RACE using constant-segment primers produced TCR alpha and TCR beta cDNA libraries that carried sample barcodes and UMIs. A single record per CDR3 protein comes from TCRdb applying MiXCR to the 5' RACE reads. The sample has about 350,000 distinct CDR3 sequences; roughly an eighth are singletons. The TCR was taken from a man in his late teens or twenties who had mild COVID-19 (a few samples of this study predate the infection). Cell type and time point are not known. Material for sequencing was PBMCs or a T cell subset sorted from them (not recorded which).

CDR3 sequence: CASSSIRDAEAFF. CDR3 sequence (DNA): TGTGCCAGCTCTTCGATTAGGGACGCTGAAGCTTTCTTT. The chain uses TRBV18 and TRBJ1-1, with a tentative D call TRBD1 (5 bases). The CDR3 sequence is 13 residues long. CDR1 is KGHSH and CDR2 is LQKENI in the germline V gene. The germline V and J ends were trimmed by 6 bases and 6 bases, with 14 bases remaining between them.